This TCR beta chain was sequenced for a study of CD8 T cells in ankylosing spondylitis. Whole-study findings and limits: In ankylosing spondylitis blood, a motif of roughly 8 highly homologous TCR beta variants appeared characteristic.

A note on this clonotype: Its antigen is not known.

TCRdb ran MiXCR on the 5' RACE reads and lists one entry per CDR3 protein. The sample lists fewer than 400,000 distinct CDR3 sequences; more than 20% were seen once. This CDR3 region has 14 residues. Trimming removed 7 bases from V and 2 bases from J, with 17 bases in between. The germline gives CDR1 SQVTM, CDR2 ANQGSEA. The receptor's source is a male donor with ankylosing spondylitis. The chain carries TRBV29-1 and TRBJ1-1; D gene unclear. Sequenced sample: blood, either unsorted or a sorted T cell fraction (not recorded which). In DNA form, the CDR3 reads TGCAGCGCCGAATCTGCGCGGACCAACACTGAAGCTTTCTTT. It encodes CSAESARTNTEAFF.